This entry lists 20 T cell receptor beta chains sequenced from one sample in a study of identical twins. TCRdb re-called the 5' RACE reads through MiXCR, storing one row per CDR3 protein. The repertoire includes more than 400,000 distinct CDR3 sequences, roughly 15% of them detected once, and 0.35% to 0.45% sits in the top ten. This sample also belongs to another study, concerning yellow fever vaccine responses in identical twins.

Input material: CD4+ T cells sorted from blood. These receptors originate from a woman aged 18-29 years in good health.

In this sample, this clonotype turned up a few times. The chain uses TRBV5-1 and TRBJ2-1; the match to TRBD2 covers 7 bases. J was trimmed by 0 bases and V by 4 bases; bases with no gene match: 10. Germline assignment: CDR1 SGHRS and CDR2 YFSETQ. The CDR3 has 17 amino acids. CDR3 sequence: CASSLGTTTSSYNEQFF. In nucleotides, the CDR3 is TGCGCCAGCAGCCTTGGGACTACCACCAGCTCCTACAATGAGCAGTTCTTC.

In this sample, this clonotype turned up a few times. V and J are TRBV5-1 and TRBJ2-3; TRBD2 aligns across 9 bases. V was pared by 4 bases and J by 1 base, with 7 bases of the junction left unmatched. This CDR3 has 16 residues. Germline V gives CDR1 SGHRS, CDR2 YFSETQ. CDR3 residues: CASSLKQREGTDTQYF. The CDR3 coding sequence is TGCGCCAGCAGCCTAAAACAGCGGGAGGGCACAGATACGCAGTATTTT. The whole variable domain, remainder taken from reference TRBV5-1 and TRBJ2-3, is KAGVTQTPRYLIKTRGQQVTLSCSPISGHRSVSWYQQTPGQGLQFLFEYFSETQRNKGNFPGRFSGRQFSNSRSEMNVSTLELGDSALYLCASSLKQREGTDTQYFGPGTRLTVL.

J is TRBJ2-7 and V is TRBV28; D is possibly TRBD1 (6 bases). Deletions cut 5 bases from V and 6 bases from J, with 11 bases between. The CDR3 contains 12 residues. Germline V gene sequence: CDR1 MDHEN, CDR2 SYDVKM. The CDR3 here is CASSRQDSEQYV. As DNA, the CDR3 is TGTGCCAGCAGTCGACAGGACTCCGAGCAGTACGTC.

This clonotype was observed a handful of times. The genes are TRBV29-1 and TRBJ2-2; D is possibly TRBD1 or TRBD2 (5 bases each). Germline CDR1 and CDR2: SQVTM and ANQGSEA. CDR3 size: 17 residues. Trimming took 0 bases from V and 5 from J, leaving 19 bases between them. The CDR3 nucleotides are TGCAGCGTTGAAGATTTACGTAGCGCTGGGGGAACCGGGGAGCTGTTTTTT. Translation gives CSVEDLRSAGGTGELFF.

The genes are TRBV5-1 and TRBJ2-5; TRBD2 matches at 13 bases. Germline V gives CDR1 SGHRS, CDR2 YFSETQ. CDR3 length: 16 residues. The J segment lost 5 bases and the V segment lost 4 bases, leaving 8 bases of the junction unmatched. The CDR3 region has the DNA TGCGCCAGCAGCATAGGACTAGCGGGGGTCTTGGAGACCCAGTACTTC. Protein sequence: CASSIGLAGVLETQYF.

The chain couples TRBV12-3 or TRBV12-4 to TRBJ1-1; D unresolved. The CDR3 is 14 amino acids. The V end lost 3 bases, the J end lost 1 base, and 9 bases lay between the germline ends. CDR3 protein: CASSFPLRNTEAFF. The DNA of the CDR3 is TGTGCCAGCAGTTTTCCCCTGAGGAACACTGAAGCTTTCTTT.

CDR3 amino acids: CATLSGTGRNEQFF. Here the CDR3 DNA reads TGTGCCACCTTATCCGGGACAGGGAGAAATGAGCAGTTCTTC. The rearrangement links TRBV6-1 to TRBJ2-1; 9 positions agree with TRBD1. CDR1 is MNHNS, CDR2 SASEGT, per germline. The CDR3 loop spans 14 amino acids. Unmatched junction bases numbered 11, after V lost 10 bases and J lost 7 bases.

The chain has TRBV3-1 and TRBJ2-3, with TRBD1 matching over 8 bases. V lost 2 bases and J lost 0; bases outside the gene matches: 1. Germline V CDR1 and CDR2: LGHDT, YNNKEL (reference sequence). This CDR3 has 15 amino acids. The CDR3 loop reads CASSQWTGSTDTQYF. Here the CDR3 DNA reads TGTGCCAGCAGCCAATGGACAGGGAGCACAGATACGCAGTATTTT.

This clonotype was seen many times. The CDR3 spells CASSLGSATDTQYF. The CDR3 region has the DNA TGCGCCAGCAGCTTGGGGTCTGCCACAGATACGCAGTATTTT. The chain recombines TRBV5-1 with TRBJ2-3; D gene uncertain. V lost 0 bases and J 2 bases, leaving 7 bases between the germline ends. This CDR3 spans 14 amino acids. From germline, CDR1 is SGHRS and CDR2 YFSETQ.

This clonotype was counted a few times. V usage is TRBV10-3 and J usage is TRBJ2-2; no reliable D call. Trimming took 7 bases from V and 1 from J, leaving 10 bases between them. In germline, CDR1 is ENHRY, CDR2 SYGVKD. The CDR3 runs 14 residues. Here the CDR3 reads CAINPTENTGELFF. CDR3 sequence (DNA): TGTGCCATCAACCCGACGGAGAACACCGGGGAGCTGTTTTTT.

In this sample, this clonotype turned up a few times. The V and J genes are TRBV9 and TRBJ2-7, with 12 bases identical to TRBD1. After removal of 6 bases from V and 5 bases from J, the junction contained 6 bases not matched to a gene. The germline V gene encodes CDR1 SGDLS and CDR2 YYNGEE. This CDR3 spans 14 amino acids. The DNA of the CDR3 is TGTGCCAGCAACCCCGGGACAGGGGGCCACGAGCAGTACTTC. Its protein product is CASNPGTGGHEQYF.

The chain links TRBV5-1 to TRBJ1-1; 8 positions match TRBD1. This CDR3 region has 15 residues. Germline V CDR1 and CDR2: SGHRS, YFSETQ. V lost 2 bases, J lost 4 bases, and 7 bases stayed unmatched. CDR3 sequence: CASSFGDRGGTEAFF. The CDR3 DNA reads TGCGCCAGCAGCTTCGGCGACAGGGGAGGCACTGAAGCTTTCTTT. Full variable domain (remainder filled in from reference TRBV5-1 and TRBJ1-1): KAGVTQTPRYLIKTRGQQVTLSCSPISGHRSVSWYQQTPGQGLQFLFEYFSETQRNKGNFPGRFSGRQFSNSRSEMNVSTLELGDSALYLCASSFGDRGGTEAFFGQGTRLTVV.

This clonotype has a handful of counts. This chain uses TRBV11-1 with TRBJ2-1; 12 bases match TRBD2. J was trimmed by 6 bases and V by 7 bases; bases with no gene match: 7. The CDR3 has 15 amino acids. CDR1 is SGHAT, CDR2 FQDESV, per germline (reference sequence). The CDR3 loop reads CASIRLAGVTNEQFF. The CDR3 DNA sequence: TGTGCCAGCATCCGACTAGCGGGAGTAACCAATGAGCAGTTCTTC.

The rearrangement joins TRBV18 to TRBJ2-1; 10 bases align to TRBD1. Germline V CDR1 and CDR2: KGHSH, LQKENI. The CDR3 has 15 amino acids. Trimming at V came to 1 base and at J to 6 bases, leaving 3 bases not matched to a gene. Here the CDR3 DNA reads TGTGCCAGCTCACCACGACAGGGGGCAGGCAATGAGCAGTTCTTC. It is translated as CASSPRQGAGNEQFF.

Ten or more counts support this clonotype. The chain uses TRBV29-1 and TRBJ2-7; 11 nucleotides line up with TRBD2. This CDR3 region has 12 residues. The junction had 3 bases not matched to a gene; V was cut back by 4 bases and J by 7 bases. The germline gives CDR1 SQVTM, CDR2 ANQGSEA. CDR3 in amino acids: CSVGLAGSEQYF. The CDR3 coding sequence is TGCAGCGTTGGACTAGCGGGAAGTGAGCAGTACTTC.

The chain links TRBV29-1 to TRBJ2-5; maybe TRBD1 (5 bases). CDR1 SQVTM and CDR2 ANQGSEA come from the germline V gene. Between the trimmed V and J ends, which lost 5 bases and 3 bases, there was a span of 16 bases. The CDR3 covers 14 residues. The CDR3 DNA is TGCAGCGTTAAGCCGACAGATCCTAAAGAGACCCAGTACTTC. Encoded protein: CSVKPTDPKETQYF.

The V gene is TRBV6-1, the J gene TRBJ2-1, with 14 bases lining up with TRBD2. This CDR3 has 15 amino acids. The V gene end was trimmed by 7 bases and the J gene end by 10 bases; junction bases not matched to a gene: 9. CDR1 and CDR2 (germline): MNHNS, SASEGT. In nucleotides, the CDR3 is TGTGCCAGCACCAGAGGGACTAGCGGGGGCCAGGAGCAGTTCTTC. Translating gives CASTRGTSGGQEQFF.

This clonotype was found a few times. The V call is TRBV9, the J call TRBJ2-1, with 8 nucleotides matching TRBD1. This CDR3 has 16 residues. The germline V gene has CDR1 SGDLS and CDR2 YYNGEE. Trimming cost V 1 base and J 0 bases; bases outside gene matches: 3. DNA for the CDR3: TGTGCCAGCAGCGTACGAGACAGGGGCTCCTACAATGAGCAGTTCTTC. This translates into CASSVRDRGSYNEQFF.

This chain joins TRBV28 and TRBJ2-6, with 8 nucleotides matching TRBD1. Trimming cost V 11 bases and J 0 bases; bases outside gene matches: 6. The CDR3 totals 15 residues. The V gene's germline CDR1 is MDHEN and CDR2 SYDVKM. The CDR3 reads CASRTGSSGANVLTF. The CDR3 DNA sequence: TGTGCCTCCCGGACAGGGTCCTCTGGGGCCAACGTCCTGACTTTC.

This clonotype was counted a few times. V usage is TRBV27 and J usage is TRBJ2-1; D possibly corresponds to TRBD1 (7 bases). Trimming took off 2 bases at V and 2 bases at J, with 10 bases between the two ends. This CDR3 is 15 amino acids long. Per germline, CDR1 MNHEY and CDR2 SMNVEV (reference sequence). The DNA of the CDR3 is TGTGCCAGCAGTTTACGCAGGGGGGCCTACAATGAGCAGTTCTTC. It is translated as CASSLRRGAYNEQFF.